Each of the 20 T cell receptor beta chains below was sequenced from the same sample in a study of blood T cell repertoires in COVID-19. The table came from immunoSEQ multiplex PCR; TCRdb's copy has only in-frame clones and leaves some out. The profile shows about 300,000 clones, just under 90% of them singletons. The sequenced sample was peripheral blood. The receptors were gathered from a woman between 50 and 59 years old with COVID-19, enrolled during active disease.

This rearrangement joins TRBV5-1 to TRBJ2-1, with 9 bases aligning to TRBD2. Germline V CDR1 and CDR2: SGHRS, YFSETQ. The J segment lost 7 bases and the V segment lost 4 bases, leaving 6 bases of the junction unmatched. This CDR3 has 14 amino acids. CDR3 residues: CASSRREGGNEQFF. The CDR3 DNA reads TGCGCCAGCAGCAGGCGGGAGGGCGGTAATGAGCAGTTCTTC.

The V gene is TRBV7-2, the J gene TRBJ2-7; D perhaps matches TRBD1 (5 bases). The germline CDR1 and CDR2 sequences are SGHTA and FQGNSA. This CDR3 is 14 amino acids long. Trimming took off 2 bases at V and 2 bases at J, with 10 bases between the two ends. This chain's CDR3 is CASSLFGAAYEQYF. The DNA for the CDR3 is TGTGCCAGCAGCTTATTTGGGGCCGCCTACGAGCAGTACTTC.

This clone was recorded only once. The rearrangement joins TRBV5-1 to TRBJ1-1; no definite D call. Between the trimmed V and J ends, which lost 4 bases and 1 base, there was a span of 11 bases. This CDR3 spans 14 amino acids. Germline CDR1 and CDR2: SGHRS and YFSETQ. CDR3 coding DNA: TGCGCCAGCAGCGTAGACGGGAGGAACACTGAAGCTTTCTTT. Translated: CASSVDGRNTEAFF.

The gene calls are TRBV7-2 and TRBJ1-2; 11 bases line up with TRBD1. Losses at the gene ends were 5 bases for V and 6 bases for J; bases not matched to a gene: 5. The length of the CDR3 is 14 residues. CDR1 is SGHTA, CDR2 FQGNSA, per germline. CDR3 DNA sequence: TGTGCCAGCAGCCCGGACAGGGGGCGTGATGGCTACACCTTC. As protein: CASSPDRGRDGYTF.

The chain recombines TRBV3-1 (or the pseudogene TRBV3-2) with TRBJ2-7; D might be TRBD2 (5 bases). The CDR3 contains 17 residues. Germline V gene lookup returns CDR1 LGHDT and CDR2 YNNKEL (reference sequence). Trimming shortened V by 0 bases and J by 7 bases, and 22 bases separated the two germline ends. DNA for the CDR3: TGTGCCAGCAGCCAAGATCTCAGGAGACGACCCCGCGGGGAGCAGTACTTC. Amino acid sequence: CASSQDLRRRPRGEQYF.

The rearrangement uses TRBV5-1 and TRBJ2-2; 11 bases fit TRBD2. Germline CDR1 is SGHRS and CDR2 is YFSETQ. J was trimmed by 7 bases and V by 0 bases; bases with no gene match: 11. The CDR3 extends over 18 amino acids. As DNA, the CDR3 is TGCGCCAGCAGCTTGGCCGCGGCTAGCGGGAGGAGTAGCGGGGAGCTGTTTTTT. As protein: CASSLAAASGRSSGELFF.

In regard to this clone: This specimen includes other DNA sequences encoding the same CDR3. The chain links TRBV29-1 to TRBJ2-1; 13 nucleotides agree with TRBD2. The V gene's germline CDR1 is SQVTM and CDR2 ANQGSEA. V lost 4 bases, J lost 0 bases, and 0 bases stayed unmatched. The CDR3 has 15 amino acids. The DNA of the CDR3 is TGCAGCGTTGGGACTAGCGGGAGCTCCTACAATGAGCAGTTCTTC. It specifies CSVGTSGSSYNEQFF.

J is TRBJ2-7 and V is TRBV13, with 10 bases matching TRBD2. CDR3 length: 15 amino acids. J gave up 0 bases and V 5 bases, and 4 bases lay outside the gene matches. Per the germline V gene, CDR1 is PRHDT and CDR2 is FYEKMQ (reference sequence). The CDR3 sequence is CASSPLAGVSYEQYF. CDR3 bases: TGTGCCAGCAGCCCGCTAGCGGGGGTCTCCTACGAGCAGTACTTC.

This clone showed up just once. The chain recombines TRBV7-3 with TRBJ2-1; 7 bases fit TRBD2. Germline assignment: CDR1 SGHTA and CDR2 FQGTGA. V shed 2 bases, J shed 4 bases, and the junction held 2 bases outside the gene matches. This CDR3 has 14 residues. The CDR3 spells CASSLLAAYNEQFF. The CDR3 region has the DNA TGTGCCAGCAGCTTACTAGCGGCATACAATGAGCAGTTCTTC. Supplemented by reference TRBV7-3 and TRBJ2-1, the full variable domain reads GAGVSQTPSNKVTEKGKYVELRCDPISGHTALYWYRQSLGQGPEFLIYFQGTGAADDSGLPNDRFFAVRPEGSVSTLKIQRTERGDSAVYLCASSLLAAYNEQFFGPGTRLTVL.

The CDR3, as DNA: TGTGCTAGTGGCCCCCCCGGGACAGGGACCTACAATGAGCAGTTCTTC. As protein: CASGPPGTGTYNEQFF. The chain recombines TRBV12-5 with TRBJ2-1; TRBD1 matches 9 bases. The CDR3 runs 16 residues. With 6 bases clipped from V and 2 bases from J, the junction kept 8 bases outside the gene matches. Germline V gene data show CDR1 as LGHNT and CDR2 as FRNRAP.

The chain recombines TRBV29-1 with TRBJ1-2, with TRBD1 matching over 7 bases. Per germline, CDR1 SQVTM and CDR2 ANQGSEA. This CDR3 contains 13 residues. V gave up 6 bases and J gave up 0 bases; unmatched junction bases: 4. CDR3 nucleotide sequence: TGCAGCGTCCTACAGGGGACTAACTATGGCTACACCTTC. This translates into CSVLQGTNYGYTF.

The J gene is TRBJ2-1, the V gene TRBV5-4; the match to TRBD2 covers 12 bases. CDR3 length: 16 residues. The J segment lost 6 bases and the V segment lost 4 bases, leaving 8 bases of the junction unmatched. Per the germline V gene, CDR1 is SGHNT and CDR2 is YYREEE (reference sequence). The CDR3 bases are TGTGCCAGCAGCCGACCTAGCGGGAGGGCCTTCAATGAGCAGTTCTTC. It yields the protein CASSRPSGRAFNEQFF.

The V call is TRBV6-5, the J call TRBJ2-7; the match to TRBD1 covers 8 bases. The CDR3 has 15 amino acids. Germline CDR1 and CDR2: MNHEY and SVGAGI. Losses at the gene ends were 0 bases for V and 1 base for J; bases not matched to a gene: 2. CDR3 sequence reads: CASSYSGTGSYEQYF. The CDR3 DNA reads TGTGCCAGCAGTTACTCCGGGACAGGATCCTACGAGCAGTACTTC.

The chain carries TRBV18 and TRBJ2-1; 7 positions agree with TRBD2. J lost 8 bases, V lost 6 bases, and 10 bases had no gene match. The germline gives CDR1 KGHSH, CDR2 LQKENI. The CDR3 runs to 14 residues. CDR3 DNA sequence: TGTGCCAGCTCGATTGGACTAGTTGGCGATGAGCAGTTCTTC. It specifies CASSIGLVGDEQFF.

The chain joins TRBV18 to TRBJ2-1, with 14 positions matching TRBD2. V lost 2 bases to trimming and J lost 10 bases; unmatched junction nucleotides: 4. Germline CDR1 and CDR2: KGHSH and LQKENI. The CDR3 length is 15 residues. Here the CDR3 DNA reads TGTGCCAGCTCACCATCAGGGACTAGCGGGAGAGAGCAGTTCTTC. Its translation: CASSPSGTSGREQFF.

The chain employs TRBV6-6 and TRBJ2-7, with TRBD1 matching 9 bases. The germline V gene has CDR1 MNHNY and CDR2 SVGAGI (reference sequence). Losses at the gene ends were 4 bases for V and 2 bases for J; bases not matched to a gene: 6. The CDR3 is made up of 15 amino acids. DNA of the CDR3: TGTGCCAGCAGTTCATCCGGGACAGGGACCTACGAGCAGTACTTC. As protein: CASSSSGTGTYEQYF.

For the CDR3, the DNA is TGTGCCAGCAGCGCACAGGAAGGGAACACTGAAGCTTTCTTT. Amino acid sequence: CASSAQEGNTEAFF. This rearrangement joins TRBV5-8 to TRBJ1-1; the D gene is possibly TRBD1 (5 bases). The CDR3 has 14 amino acids. V shed 4 bases and J shed 1 base, with 11 bases lying between them. CDR1 is SGHTS, CDR2 YDEGEE, per germline.

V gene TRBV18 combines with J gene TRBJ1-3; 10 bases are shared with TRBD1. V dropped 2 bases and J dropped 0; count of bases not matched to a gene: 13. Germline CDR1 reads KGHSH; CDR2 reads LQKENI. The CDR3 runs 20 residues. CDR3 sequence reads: CASSPIPGTGVKVSGNTIYF. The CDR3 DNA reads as TGTGCCAGCTCACCAATCCCCGGGACAGGGGTCAAAGTCTCTGGAAACACCATATATTTT.

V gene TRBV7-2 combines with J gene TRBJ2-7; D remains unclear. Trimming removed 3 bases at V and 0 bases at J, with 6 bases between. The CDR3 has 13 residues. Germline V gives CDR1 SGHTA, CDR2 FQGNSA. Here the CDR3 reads CASSLGHSYEQYF. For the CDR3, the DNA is TGTGCCAGCAGCTTGGGCCACTCCTACGAGCAGTACTTC.

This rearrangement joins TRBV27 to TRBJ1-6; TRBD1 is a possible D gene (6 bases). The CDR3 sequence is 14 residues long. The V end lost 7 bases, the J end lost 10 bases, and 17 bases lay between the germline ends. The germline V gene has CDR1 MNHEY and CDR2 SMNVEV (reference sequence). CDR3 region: CASTKGRGESPLHF. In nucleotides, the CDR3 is TGTGCCAGCACCAAAGGGAGGGGGGAATCACCCCTCCACTTT.